This T cell receptor beta chain was retrieved from a study of T cells in tuberculosis. Study in general: T cells were selected with CD1B tetramers loaded with glucose monomycolate. Samples predate treatment or fall within its first 7 days. Study-level points and caveats: Smaller distances to GMM-specific TCRs suggested their expansion in active tuberculosis.

Comment on this clone: Its antigen is not known.

Using immunoSEQ multiplex PCR, the repertoire was profiled, and TCRdb retains in-frame clones only, with some absent. Among some 31,000 clones listed, around 88% were seen once. The germline V gene encodes CDR1 SGDLS and CDR2 YYNGEE. The CDR3 consists of 16 residues. With 0 bases removed from V and 1 base from J, the gap between germline ends came to 12 bases. As for time point: new active TB diagnosis, blood taken before or within 7 days of starting treatment. The TCR originated in an adult with tuberculosis. This sample comprised PBMCs, obtained at tuberculosis diagnosis. The chain has TRBV9 and TRBJ2-3; no definite D call. The CDR3: CASSVEAQYRTDTQYF. The CDR3 region has the DNA TGTGCCAGCAGCGTAGAAGCGCAGTACCGCACAGATACGCAGTATTTT.